This T cell receptor (beta chain) appears in the sequencing data of a study of blood T cell repertoires in COVID-19. Trimming at V came to 1 base and at J to 4 bases, leaving 4 bases not matched to a gene. Germline-derived CDR1 and CDR2 are SGHRS and YFSETQ. The CDR3 contains 15 residues. This clone occurred once. This CDR3 is also generated by other DNA sequences in the sample. The assay was immunoSEQ multiplex PCR, and TCRdb's table has in-frame clones only and misses some. This table holds tens of thousands of clones, around 67% found once. During active infection, Seattle patients enrolled and were then monitored through disease.

Sequencing used peripheral blood. The rearrangement links TRBV5-1 to TRBJ2-2; the match to TRBD2 covers 7 bases. The TCR comes from a man aged 70-80 years with COVID-19, enrolled during active disease. CDR3 sequence reads: CASSLPGGGTGELFF. The CDR3 DNA sequence: TGCGCCAGCAGCTTGCCTGGCGGGGGCACCGGGGAGCTGTTTTTT.